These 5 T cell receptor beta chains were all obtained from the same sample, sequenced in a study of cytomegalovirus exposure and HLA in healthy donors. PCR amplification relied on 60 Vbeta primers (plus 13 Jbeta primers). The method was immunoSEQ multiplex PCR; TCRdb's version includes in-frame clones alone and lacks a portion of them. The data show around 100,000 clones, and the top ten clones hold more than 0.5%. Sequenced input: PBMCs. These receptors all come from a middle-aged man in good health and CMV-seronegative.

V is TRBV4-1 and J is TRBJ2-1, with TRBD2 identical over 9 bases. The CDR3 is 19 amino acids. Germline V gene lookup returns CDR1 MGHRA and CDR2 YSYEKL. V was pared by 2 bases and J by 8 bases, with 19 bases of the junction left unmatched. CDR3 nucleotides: TGCGCCAGCAGCCAACGAAAGATCTCGCGGGAGGGATCCTATGATGAGCAGTTCTTC. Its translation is CASSQRKISREGSYDEQFF.

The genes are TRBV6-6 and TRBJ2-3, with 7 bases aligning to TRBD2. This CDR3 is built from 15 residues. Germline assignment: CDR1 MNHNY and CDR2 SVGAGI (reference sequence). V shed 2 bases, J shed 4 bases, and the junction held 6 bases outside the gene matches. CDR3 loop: CASSYQRGASDTQYF. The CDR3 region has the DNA TGTGCCAGCAGTTACCAGCGGGGAGCTTCAGATACGCAGTATTTT.

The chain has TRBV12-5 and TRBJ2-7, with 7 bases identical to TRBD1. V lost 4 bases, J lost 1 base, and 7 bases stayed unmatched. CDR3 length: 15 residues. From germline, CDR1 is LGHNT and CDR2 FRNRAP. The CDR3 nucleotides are TGTGCTAGTGGTTGGGGGCCAGGGGGATCCTACGAGCAGTACTTC. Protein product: CASGWGPGGSYEQYF.

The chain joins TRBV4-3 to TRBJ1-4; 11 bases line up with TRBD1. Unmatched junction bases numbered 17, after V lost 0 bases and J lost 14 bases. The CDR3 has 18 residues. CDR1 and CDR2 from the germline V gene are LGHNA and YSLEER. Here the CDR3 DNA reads TGCGCCAGCAGCCAAGATTGGACAGGGGGCAAGTCTACTCAGCGTCTGTTTTTT. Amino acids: CASSQDWTGGKSTQRLFF.

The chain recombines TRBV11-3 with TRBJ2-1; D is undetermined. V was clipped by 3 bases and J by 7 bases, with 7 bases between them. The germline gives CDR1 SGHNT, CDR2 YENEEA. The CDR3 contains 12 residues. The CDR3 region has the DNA TGTGCCAGCAGCTTGGTGCGGAATGAGCAGTTCTTC. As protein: CASSLVRNEQFF.